Below, one T cell receptor (beta chain) is given with its context. The data are from a study of patients and donors after allogeneic stem cell transplantation. Germline CDR1 is SEHNR and CDR2 is FQNEAQ (reference sequence). This CDR3 has 12 amino acids. Trimming cost V 10 bases and J 1 base, with 10 bases left between them. TCRdb re-called the RT-PCR reads with MiXCR, one entry per CDR3 protein. The sample contains over 5,500 distinct CDR3 sequences, roughly 13% of which appear only once. The chain joins TRBV7-9 to TRBJ1-1; D unresolved. The sample taken for sequencing was blood, either unsorted or a sorted T cell fraction (not recorded which). This clonotype was sampled from a human donor who was either an allogeneic HSCT recipient or a stem cell or donor lymphocyte infusion donor (not recorded which). It is not recorded whose cells these are; they may come from a transplant donor. This CDR3 reads CATRWGNTEAFF. CDR3 DNA sequence: TGTGCCACCCGATGGGGGAACACTGAAGCTTTCTTT.